The 19 T cell receptor beta chains listed next were all sequenced from one sample in a study of cytomegalovirus exposure and HLA in healthy donors. PCR involved 60 Vbeta and 13 Jbeta primers. The data were produced by immunoSEQ multiplex PCR, yet TCRdb's version contains in-frame clones alone and is incomplete. Found here are about 200,000 clones, 65% to 90% of them singletons; the top ten hold 0.25% to 0.4%. The sample taken for sequencing was PBMCs. These receptors were collected from a woman younger than 45 in good health and CMV-seronegative.

This clone was observed a few times. The chain carries TRBV5-4 and TRBJ2-2; 7 bases fit TRBD1. The length of the CDR3 is 15 residues. V lost 4 bases, J lost 1 base, and 4 bases stayed unmatched. Germline CDR1 SGHNT, CDR2 YYREEE (reference sequence). The CDR3 DNA reads as TGTGCCAGCAGCCCGGACAGGAGGAACACCGGGGAGCTGTTTTTT. Its translation is CASSPDRRNTGELFF.

The chain joins TRBV11-2 to TRBJ2-7, with 7 bases aligning to TRBD2. The CDR3 runs to 13 residues. Per germline, CDR1 SGHAT and CDR2 FQNNGV. Unmatched junction bases numbered 5, after V lost 5 bases and J lost 4 bases. DNA for the CDR3: TGTGCCAGCAGCGCCGGGACTATTTACGAGCAGTACTTC. Translated, it gives CASSAGTIYEQYF.

The V gene is TRBV5-1, the J gene TRBJ2-7, with 10 bases lining up with TRBD2. V trimming: 3 bases; J trimming: 3 bases; junction bases outside the gene matches: 9. Germline V gene sequence: CDR1 SGHRS, CDR2 YFSETQ. This CDR3 comprises 16 residues. The CDR3 sequence is CASSYSGGLLFYEQYF. CDR3 DNA: TGCGCCAGCAGCTATAGCGGGGGGCTCCTTTTCTACGAGCAGTACTTC.

A single count supports this clone. The chain joins TRBV7-9 to TRBJ2-5; 8 nucleotides agree with TRBD2. Looked up from germline, CDR1 is SEHNR and CDR2 is FQNEAQ (reference sequence). The CDR3 contains 15 residues. The V segment lost 1 base and the J segment 2 bases; nucleotides outside the gene matches: 3. The CDR3 spells CASSLVQRGQETQYF. CDR3 bases: TGTGCCAGCAGCTTAGTCCAGCGGGGGCAAGAGACCCAGTACTTC.

This chain uses TRBV5-6 with TRBJ2-7, with 10 bases lining up with TRBD1. The CDR3 contains 13 residues. Germline V gene lookup returns CDR1 SGHDT and CDR2 YYEEEE. Trimming cost V 4 bases and J 5 bases; bases outside gene matches: 3. The DNA of the CDR3 is TGTGCCAGCAGCGTGGGACAGGGGAACGAGCAGTACTTC. It is translated as CASSVGQGNEQYF.

V usage is TRBV7-3 and J usage is TRBJ2-3; D is possibly TRBD2 (6 bases). The germline gives CDR1 SGHTA, CDR2 FQGTGA. There are 13 residues in the CDR3. V lost 5 bases to trimming and J lost 6 bases, with 12 bases between them. CDR3: CASSASGTDTQYF. CDR3 sequence (DNA): TGTGCCAGCAGCGCCTCCGGGACTGATACGCAGTATTTT.

The V gene is TRBV4-2, the J gene TRBJ2-2; perhaps TRBD1 as D (5 bases). Germline V gene data show CDR1 as LGHNA and CDR2 as YNFKEQ. V lost 1 base and J lost 1, with 7 bases in between. The CDR3 totals 15 residues. The CDR3 nucleotides read TGTGCCAGCAGCCAAGTTACAGGGAACACCGGGGAGCTGTTTTTT. It is translated as CASSQVTGNTGELFF.

The chain has TRBV5-1 and TRBJ2-5; 7 bases map to TRBD2. This CDR3 is built from 13 residues. Losses at the gene ends were 6 bases for V and 5 bases for J; bases not matched to a gene: 7. The germline V gene has CDR1 SGHRS and CDR2 YFSETQ. The CDR3, as DNA: TGCGCCAGCATCTCGGGAGCGGGGGAGACCCAGTACTTC. This gives the protein CASISGAGETQYF.

The V and J genes are TRBV5-1 and TRBJ1-2, with D possibly TRBD1 on 6 matching bases. CDR3 length: 13 residues. The germline CDR1 and CDR2 sequences are SGHRS and YFSETQ. V lost 1 base and J 13 bases, leaving 17 bases between the germline ends. DNA of the CDR3: TGCGCCAGCAGCTTGAACCCAGGGGATTTGGGCACCTTC. Translating gives CASSLNPGDLGTF.

The chain combines TRBV27 with TRBJ1-1, with no clear D. The length of the CDR3 is 13 residues. CDR1 and CDR2 from the germline V gene are MNHEY and SMNVEV (reference sequence). Trimming removed 2 bases at V and 3 bases at J, with 7 bases between. The CDR3 reads CASSLRLDTEAFF. The CDR3 nucleotides are TGTGCCAGCAGTTTACGTCTTGACACTGAAGCTTTCTTT.

CDR3 coding DNA: TGCGCCAGCAGCTTGACGAGGGACAAGACCTACGAGCAGTACTTC. Amino acid sequence: CASSLTRDKTYEQYF. This chain joins TRBV5-1 and TRBJ2-7; D is possibly TRBD1 (6 bases). The V gene lost 1 base and the J gene lost 2 bases, with 13 bases spanning the gap. The CDR3 consists of 15 residues. Germline V gene lookup returns CDR1 SGHRS and CDR2 YFSETQ.

DNA of the CDR3: TGTGCCAGCAGTGTCCAGGGTCCCTCCTACGAGCAGTACTTC. Protein sequence: CASSVQGPSYEQYF. The V and J genes are TRBV28 and TRBJ2-7; weak D call: TRBD1 (5 bases). V was cut by 5 bases and J by 0 bases, with 11 bases left in between. The CDR3 extends over 14 amino acids. CDR1 and CDR2 (germline): MDHEN, SYDVKM.

The rearrangement joins TRBV5-1 to TRBJ2-3; 7 bases are a match to TRBD1. This CDR3 is built from 14 residues. In germline, CDR1 is SGHRS, CDR2 YFSETQ. V lost 4 bases and J lost 5; bases outside the gene matches: 7. CDR3 sequence reads: CASSLDRFGDTQYF. The CDR3 DNA reads TGCGCCAGCAGCCTGGACAGGTTTGGAGATACGCAGTATTTT.

V and J are TRBV29-1 and TRBJ2-3; D possibly corresponds to TRBD2 (6 bases). The CDR3 has 13 residues. V lost 4 bases and J lost 4, with 12 bases in between. Germline V gene data show CDR1 as SQVTM and CDR2 as ANQGSEA. The CDR3 is CSVGGVVADTQYF. CDR3 nucleotides: TGCAGCGTTGGGGGGGTGGTTGCAGATACGCAGTATTTT.

The chain couples TRBV7-3 to TRBJ2-1, with D perhaps matching TRBD2 (6 bases). The germline V gene has CDR1 SGHTA and CDR2 FQGTGA. This CDR3 is 15 amino acids long. The ends were cut back, 5 bases at V and 4 bases at J, with 15 bases in the middle. The CDR3 sequence: CASSPGPGTYNEQFF. CDR3 DNA sequence: TGTGCCAGCAGCCCCGGCCCCGGGACTTACAATGAGCAGTTCTTC.

The chain carries TRBV18 and TRBJ1-4, with D perhaps matching TRBD1 (6 bases). With 0 bases removed from V and 0 bases from J, the gap between germline ends came to 8 bases. Per the germline V gene, CDR1 is KGHSH and CDR2 is LQKENI. The CDR3 length is 16 residues. CDR3 region: CASSPPRGATNEKLFF. Written as DNA, the CDR3 is TGTGCCAGCTCACCACCCAGGGGCGCAACTAATGAAAAACTGTTTTTT.

The rearrangement uses TRBV27 and TRBJ1-1; 7 bases match TRBD1. The CDR3 length is 14 residues. Germline lookup yields CDR1 MNHEY and CDR2 SMNVEV (reference sequence). The trim removed 6 bases at V and 1 base at J, leaving 5 bases unmatched. DNA for the CDR3: TGTGCCAGCAGGCTACAGGGGAAGAACACTGAAGCTTTCTTT. Its protein product is CASRLQGKNTEAFF.

The V and J genes are TRBV29-1 and TRBJ1-3; maybe TRBD1 (5 bases). Germline values: CDR1 SQVTM, CDR2 ANQGSEA. The V and J ends lost 5 bases and 0 bases respectively, with 8 bases between them. The CDR3 runs to 13 residues. Here the CDR3 reads CSVKQGSGNTIYF. The CDR3 DNA reads TGCAGCGTTAAGCAGGGCTCTGGAAACACCATATATTTT.

Turning to this clone: Other DNA sequences in the same sample also yield this CDR3. The chain links TRBV19 to TRBJ2-1; maybe TRBD2 (5 bases). Germline V gives CDR1 LNHDA, CDR2 SQIVND (reference sequence). Trimming pared 0 bases from V and 4 bases from J, leaving 10 bases between. This CDR3 spans 15 amino acids. This chain's CDR3 is CASSIDREGYNEQFF. The CDR3 DNA sequence: TGTGCCAGTAGTATAGATCGCGAGGGTTACAATGAGCAGTTCTTC.